This TCR beta chain was sequenced for a study of T-cell reconstitution after alpha-beta-depleted transplantation in children. This CDR3 region has 14 residues. Germline values: CDR1 SQVTM, CDR2 ANQGSEA. The trim removed 3 bases at V and 2 bases at J, leaving 7 bases unmatched. Construction of the TCRbeta library involved unique molecular identifiers. TCRdb re-derived calls from the PCR reads in MiXCR, one entry per CDR3 protein. Of about 1,000,000 distinct CDR3 sequences in the sample, around 30% are singletons; the top ten hold 28%. The input for sequencing was PBMCs, mostly from graft donor cells, taken 360 days after TCRalphabeta/CD19-depleted stem cell transplant. The clonotype was recovered from a boy under three years old who had a stem cell transplant for SCID, so the T cells may come from the graft donor. The chain carries TRBV29-1 and TRBJ2-7, with 7 bases matching TRBD2. CDR3 DNA: TGCAGCGTTGACAGGTTAGCGGGCCCCTACGAGCAGTACTTC. Its translation: CSVDRLAGPYEQYF.